This T cell receptor (beta chain) was sequenced for a study of T cell repertoires in cytomegalovirus infection. As for the study in general: Through public TCR beta signatures, both CMV infection and matching HLA type were indicated. Study outcomes and limitations: Pooled public TCR beta family frequency picked out CMV carriers with the relevant HLA. Dominating the ex vivo response were TCR beta clonotypes that were CMV-specific and HLA-C-restricted.

Germline trimming cut 5 bases from V and 6 bases from J; bases unmatched to any gene: 10. CDR3 size: 15 residues. Germline V CDR1 and CDR2: MNHEY, SVGEGT. This clonotype was counted many times. Its target is unknown. TCRdb recomputed calls from the reads with MiXCR, one row per CDR3 protein. The sample gives 130,000 or so distinct CDR3 sequences, about 6% of which show up once; 15% to 20% is in the top ten. The TCR originated in a human donor in good health (CMV status not recorded). Some clones in this sample may be carry-over from other donors' samples. Sequencing was carried out using PBMCs. The chain combines TRBV6-2 or TRBV6-3 with TRBJ2-1; 7 nucleotides align to TRBD2. The CDR3 protein is CASSTRTSVANEQFF. The CDR3, as DNA: TGTGCCAGCAGTACTCGGACTAGTGTAGCCAATGAGCAGTTCTTC.